A selection of T cell receptor beta chains follows, all from one sample in a study of Graves' ophthalmopathy and Graves' hyperthyroidism. Using its own MiXCR run on the multiplex PCR reads, TCRdb lists one record per CDR3 protein. The sample yields 740,000 or so distinct CDR3 sequences, about 44% seen once. The sequencing input was peripheral blood. These receptors came from an adult man with Graves' ophthalmopathy. CDR3s include the opening cysteine and the closing phenylalanine or tryptophan. A D gene is named only where the DNA matches it firmly. Some rows mark clone size as missing; the rest say once, few, many or name a class of expanded clone.

V: TRBV2; D: .; size: .; J: TRBJ2-1; DNA: TGTGCCAGCAGCGTAGGTATCACTAGCTCCTACAATGAGCAGTTCTTC; CDR3: CASSVGITSSYNEQFF
V: TRBV11-2; D: .; size: few; J: TRBJ2-7; DNA: TGTGCCAGCAGCCCGGCGGGGGCCACCCTAGGGCAGTACTTC; CDR3: CASSPAGATLGQYF
V: TRBV11-2; D: .; size: .; J: TRBJ1-1; DNA: TGTGCCAGCAGCCGAACCCACTTGGGGAACACTGAAGCTTTCTTT; CDR3: CASSRTHLGNTEAFF
V: TRBV15; D: TRBD1; size: many; J: TRBJ1-1; DNA: TGTGCCACCAGCAGAGGGGACAGGGGCGAACTCACTGAAGCTTTCTTT; CDR3: CATSRGDRGELTEAFF
V: TRBV5-6; D: .; size: .; J: TRBJ1-2; DNA: TGTGCCAGCAGCCGCCTTACCTCGACGGCGCCGGACTATGGCTACACCTTC; CDR3: CASSRLTSTAPDYGYTF
V: TRBV29-1; D: TRBD1; size: many; J: TRBJ2-7; DNA: TGCAGCGTCGTCCCCCGGGACAGGGTATACGAGCAGTACTTC; CDR3: CSVVPRDRVYEQYF
V: TRBV25-1; D: .; size: .; J: TRBJ2-7; DNA: TGTGCCAGCAGTGCTAAACAACAGGAGAACCTTAAGGACGAGCAGTACTTC; CDR3: CASSAKQQENLKDEQYF
V: TRBV2; D: .; size: .; J: TRBJ1-6; DNA: TGTGCCAGCGGGAGGGAAAGACGCTCACCCCTCCACTTT; CDR3: CASGRERRSPLHF
V: TRBV27; D: TRBD1; size: few; J: TRBJ2-7; DNA: TGTGCCAGCAGTGCCGGACAGGGGGCGAGTGAGCAGTACTTC; CDR3: CASSAGQGASEQYF
V: TRBV6-4; D: .; size: .; J: TRBJ2-7; DNA: TGTGCCAGCACCTCGGTTGGGCGGACGTACGAGCAGTACTTC; CDR3: CASTSVGRTYEQYF
V: TRBV24-1; D: .; size: many; J: TRBJ1-1; DNA: TGTGCCACAGGGAACGGCGTGAACACTGAAGCTTTCTTT; CDR3: CATGNGVNTEAFF
V: TRBV29-1; D: .; size: .; J: TRBJ1-1; DNA: TGCAGCTCACCCGGGACACTTAACACTGAAGCTTTCTTT; CDR3: CSSPGTLNTEAFF
V: TRBV10-3; D: TRBD1; size: .; J: TRBJ1-2; DNA: TGTGCCATCAGTGAGGGACAGGGGGGCGCGGGAGGCTACACCTTC; CDR3: CAISEGQGGAGGYTF
V: TRBV24-1; D: TRBD1; size: few; J: TRBJ1-5; DNA: TGTGCCAGCAGTTATCAGGGGGGGAATCAGCCCCAGCATTTT; CDR3: CASSYQGGNQPQHF
V: TRBV2; D: TRBD1; size: many; J: TRBJ1-1; DNA: TGTGCCAGCAGTCAAATCGGACAGGGGGTCGCTGAAGCTTTCTTT; CDR3: CASSQIGQGVAEAFF
V: TRBV7-9; D: .; size: .; J: TRBJ1-1; DNA: TGCGCCAGCAGCCAAGAATTGGCCAACACTGAAGCTTTCTTT; CDR3: CASSQELANTEAFF
V: TRBV20-1; D: TRBD1; size: few; J: TRBJ1-4; DNA: TGCAGTGCTAGAGATCCGTGGGAGGGGGCAGAAAAACTGTTTTTT; CDR3: CSARDPWEGAEKLFF
V: TRBV29-1; D: .; size: .; J: TRBJ1-5; DNA: TGCAGCCCTTGGGGGCAGAGCAATCAGCCCCAGCATTTT; CDR3: CSPWGQSNQPQHF
V: TRBV10-3; D: TRBD2; size: many; J: TRBJ2-5; DNA: TGTGCCATCAGTGAATTAGCGGGGGTCGGGACCCAGTACTTC; CDR3: CAISELAGVGTQYF
V: TRBV19; D: .; size: few; J: TRBJ1-1; DNA: TGTGCCAGTAGTATGGGGGACGGACGACTCGGGACTGAAGCTTTCTTT; CDR3: CASSMGDGRLGTEAFF
V: TRBV20-1; D: TRBD1; size: .; J: TRBJ1-2; DNA: TGCAGTGCTATACGGGACAGACGATATGGCTACACCTTC; CDR3: CSAIRDRRYGYTF
V: TRBV24-1; D: .; size: few; J: TRBJ1-5; DNA: TGTGCCAGCAGTGACTTTCGGAACAATCAGCCCCAGCATTTT; CDR3: CASSDFRNNQPQHF
V: TRBV29-1; D: TRBD1; size: many; J: TRBJ2-7; DNA: TGCAGCGTTGACTGGCAGGGGGCTCGAGAGCAGTACTTC; CDR3: CSVDWQGAREQYF
V: TRBV6-4; D: .; size: .; J: TRBJ1-1; DNA: .; CDR3: CASSFYICSASPGTATEAFF
V: TRBV12-3/TRBV12-4; D: TRBD1; size: many; J: TRBJ2-7; DNA: TGTGCCAGCAGTACGGACAGGGGCGTAACCTACGAGCAGTACTTC; CDR3: CASSTDRGVTYEQYF
V: TRBV10-3; D: .; size: .; J: TRBJ1-5; DNA: TGTGCCATCAGTGAGCCCATGGAGACCCAGCATTTT; CDR3: CAISEPMETQHF
V: TRBV29-1; D: TRBD1; size: .; J: TRBJ1-1; DNA: TGCAGCTTGGACAGGCTCATGAACACTGAAGCTTTCTTT; CDR3: CSLDRLMNTEAFF
V: TRBV5-6; D: TRBD1; size: few; J: TRBJ2-7; DNA: TGTGCCAGCAGCCACGGGACAGCCAACGAGCAGTACTTC; CDR3: CASSHGTANEQYF
V: TRBV6-5; D: .; size: few; J: TRBJ2-2; DNA: TGTGCCAGCAGTACCTCGCACGGGGAGCTGTTTTTT; CDR3: CASSTSHGELFF
V: TRBV15; D: TRBD1; size: .; J: TRBJ2-2; DNA: TGTGCCACCAGCATAACAGGGGGTTCCGGGGAGCTGTTTTTT; CDR3: CATSITGGSGELFF
V: TRBV4-2; D: .; size: once; J: TRBJ1-1; DNA: TGTGCCAGCAGCCAAGAATTCGGCAGGGGAGGCCAAACTTTCTTT; CDR3: CASSQEFGRGGQTFF
V: TRBV20-1; D: TRBD1; size: .; J: TRBJ2-7; DNA: TGCAGTGCTTTTTCCGGGACAGGATTCTCCTACGAGCAGTACTTC; CDR3: CSAFSGTGFSYEQYF
V: TRBV7-2; D: TRBD1; size: many; J: TRBJ1-2; DNA: TGTGCCAGCAGGACAGGGATGTATGGCTACACCTTC; CDR3: CASRTGMYGYTF
V: TRBV7-2; D: .; size: .; J: TRBJ1-1; DNA: TGTGCCAGCAGCTTAGTGGGCGACGGGGCTTTCTTT; CDR3: CASSLVGDGAFF
V: TRBV10-1; D: TRBD1; size: many; J: TRBJ2-7; DNA: TGCGCCAGCAGTGAGTGGGGGACAGGCCGGTACGAGCAGTACTTC; CDR3: CASSEWGTGRYEQYF
V: TRBV10-3; D: .; size: .; J: TRBJ1-6; DNA: TGTGCCAGCAGTGGGCGGGAGGATTCACCCCTCCACTTT; CDR3: CASSGREDSPLHF
V: TRBV7-9; D: .; size: .; J: TRBJ1-2; DNA: TGTGCCAGCAGCTTAGCGGCAGGGTCTTATGGCTACACCTTC; CDR3: CASSLAAGSYGYTF
V: TRBV15; D: .; size: few; J: TRBJ2-7; DNA: TGTGCCACCAGCAAAGAGAAGCAGGGGGGCCACGAGCAGTACTTC; CDR3: CATSKEKQGGHEQYF
V: TRBV11-2; D: .; size: .; J: TRBJ1-1; DNA: TGTGCCAGCACCCGGGTGAGGGGTAACACTGAAGCTTTCTTT; CDR3: CASTRVRGNTEAFF
V: TRBV10-3; D: .; size: .; J: TRBJ2-3; DNA: TGTGCCATCAGTGACCCTCCAGCGTGGGATACGCAGTATTTT; CDR3: CAISDPPAWDTQYF
V: TRBV7-9; D: .; size: few; J: TRBJ2-5; DNA: TGTGCCAGCAGTGCCGGGAAGGGGGTCCCAGAGACCCAGTACTTC; CDR3: CASSAGKGVPETQYF
V: TRBV7-9; D: .; size: many; J: TRBJ2-7; DNA: TGTGCCAGCGGGACAAGCTACGAGCAGTACTTC; CDR3: CASGTSYEQYF
V: TRBV10-3; D: .; size: .; J: TRBJ1-1; DNA: TGTGCCATCAGTGACGAGGGTGGAGCTTGGGAAGCTTTCTTT; CDR3: CAISDEGGAWEAFF
V: TRBV29-1; D: .; size: .; J: TRBJ2-1; DNA: TGCAGCGTTGAAATGCTGGGGGCGGGGGTGGACAATGAGCAGTTCTTC; CDR3: CSVEMLGAGVDNEQFF
V: TRBV19; D: .; size: many; J: TRBJ1-5; DNA: TGTGCCAGTAGTACGACGGTCGGGGCTCAGCCCCAGCATTTT; CDR3: CASSTTVGAQPQHF
V: TRBV5-1; D: TRBD1; size: .; J: TRBJ2-2; DNA: TGCGCCAGCAGCTTGGACGGACAGGGTAACACCGGGGAGCTGTTTTTT; CDR3: CASSLDGQGNTGELFF
V: TRBV5-6; D: .; size: .; J: TRBJ1-5; DNA: TGTGCCAGCAGCTTGGTGGGCAGGGGAGGTGATCAGCCCCAGCATTTT; CDR3: CASSLVGRGGDQPQHF
V: TRBV20-1; D: .; size: .; J: TRBJ2-7; DNA: TGCAGTGCCAAACAGGACCTCTACGAGCAGTACTTC; CDR3: CSAKQDLYEQYF
V: TRBV11-2; D: .; size: .; J: TRBJ2-5; DNA: TGTGCCAGCAGCTTAGCGGGCAGGGTGGGGGAGACCCAGTACTTC; CDR3: CASSLAGRVGETQYF
V: TRBV20-1; D: TRBD2; size: .; J: TRBJ2-7; DNA: TGCAGTGCTCGGGGACTAGTGTACGAGCAGCACTTC; CDR3: CSARGLVYEQHF
V: TRBV19; D: TRBD1; size: few; J: TRBJ2-3; DNA: TGTGCCAGTAGTACCGACAGGGAGACAGATACGCAGTATTTT; CDR3: CASSTDRETDTQYF